This is a list of T cell receptor beta chains from one sample in a study of cytomegalovirus exposure and HLA in healthy donors. The table came from immunoSEQ multiplex PCR; TCRdb's copy has only in-frame clones and leaves some out. The sample comprises hundreds of thousands of clones, 82% of which are singletons, and approximately 6.5% rests with the top ten. The specimen sequenced was PBMCs. All receptors derive from a middle-aged man in good health and CMV-seropositive. Each CDR3 is given with its conserved first and last residue. D genes are given only for firm matches. Clone sizes are given selectively: once, few, many, or a class where the clone is expanded.

size	D	V	J	DNA	CDR3
NA	TRBD1	TRBV5-6	TRBJ1-1	TGTGCCAGCAGCTACCGGGACAGGTACACTGAAGCTTTCTTT	CASSYRDRYTEAFF
once	NA	TRBV5-1	TRBJ1-1	TGCGCCAGCAGCTTGAGGGGACACGGCTCTGAAGCTTTCTTT	CASSLRGHGSEAFF
NA	NA	TRBV19	TRBJ2-3	TGTGCCAGTAGTATAGGAGGGACTAGCACAGATACGCAGTATTTT	CASSIGGTSTDTQYF
NA	NA	TRBV30	TRBJ1-4	TGTGCCTGCCATAATGAAAAACTGTTTTTT	CACHNEKLFF
NA	TRBD2	TRBV14	TRBJ2-5	TGTGCCAGCAGCCCGGGACTAGCGGGAGGTCGTACCCAGTACTTC	CASSPGLAGGRTQYF
NA	TRBD1	TRBV7-9	TRBJ1-1	TGTGCCAGCAGCTCAGGGGGCACTGAAGCTTTCTTT	CASSSGGTEAFF
NA	NA	TRBV11-3	TRBJ2-1	TGTGCCAGCAGCTCCCCCCGGAGTAGCGACTACAATGAGCAGTTCTTC	CASSSPRSSDYNEQFF
NA	NA	TRBV5-1	TRBJ2-5	TGCGCCAGCAGCAAAGGCTCGGGTGAAGAGACCCAGTACTTC	CASSKGSGEETQYF
NA	TRBD1	TRBV27	TRBJ2-7	TGTGCCAGCAGTTTCACCCCAGGGGGCTACGAGCAGTACTTC	CASSFTPGGYEQYF
NA	NA	TRBV14	TRBJ2-7	TGTGCCAGCAGCCAAGATCAGGGCTCCTACGAGCAGTACTTC	CASSQDQGSYEQYF
NA	TRBD1	TRBV7-9	TRBJ2-1	TGTGCCAGCAAACAGGGGAATGAGCAGTTCTTC	CASKQGNEQFF
NA	TRBD2	TRBV28	TRBJ2-1	TGTGCCAGCCGTAGCGGGACCAATGAGCAGTTCTTC	CASRSGTNEQFF
once	NA	TRBV30	TRBJ2-2	TGTGCCTCGAACCCCGGGGGCGGGGAGCTGTTTTTT	CASNPGGGELFF
NA	TRBD2	TRBV7-9	TRBJ2-3	TGTGCCAGCAGCTTAGCCCTAGCGGGAGGGGCAGATACGCAGTATTTT	CASSLALAGGADTQYF
few	TRBD2	TRBV5-4	TRBJ2-1	TGTGCCAGCAGCGGGGGACTAGCGGAGTACAATGAGCAGTTCTTC	CASSGGLAEYNEQFF
NA	NA	TRBV19	TRBJ1-1	TGTGCCAGTCTTGATACAGGGAACACTGAAGCTTTCTTT	CASLDTGNTEAFF
few	NA	TRBV2	TRBJ2-5	TGTGCCAGCAGCGCACAGGGAAACCAAGAGACCCAGTACTTC	CASSAQGNQETQYF
NA	NA	TRBV29-1	TRBJ1-1	TGCAGCTACGACAGGTTGAACACTGAAGCTTTCTTT	CSYDRLNTEAFF
NA	TRBD1	TRBV5-6	TRBJ2-2	TGTGCCAGCAGCTTACCAGGGGCCAGGGGGCGCCCCGGGGAGCTGTTTTTT	CASSLPGARGRPGELFF
NA	TRBD2	TRBV5-4	TRBJ2-4	TGTGCCAGCAGCTTGGGGGGGAGGGCCATGGGAAACATTCAGTACTTC	CASSLGGRAMGNIQYF
NA	NA	TRBV2	TRBJ1-4	TGTGCCAGCAGGTGGGAGGCAACTAATGAAAAACTGTTTTTT	CASRWEATNEKLFF
NA	TRBD2	TRBV25-1	TRBJ2-7	TGTGCCAGCAGTGACGGCGGGAGCCCCTCCTACGAGCAGTACTTC	CASSDGGSPSYEQYF
NA	NA	TRBV9	TRBJ2-1	TGTGCCAGCGGAGGACAGGGGGTTAGCGGGAGGGCCCGGCAGTTCTTC	CASGGQGVSGRARQFF
NA	NA	TRBV28	TRBJ1-3	TGTGCCAGCAGCACCAGGGTTGGCTCTGGAAACACCATATATTTT	CASSTRVGSGNTIYF
NA	NA	TRBV11-2	TRBJ1-2	TGTGCCAGCAGCCCCTCAGGCCCTTTGTATGGCTACACCTTC	CASSPSGPLYGYTF
NA	NA	TRBV14	TRBJ1-1	TGTGCCAGCAGCTTGCCGGGACAGAACACTGAAGCTTTCTTT	CASSLPGQNTEAFF
NA	TRBD1	TRBV7-3	TRBJ2-1	TGTGCCAGCAGCCCCGGGACAGGGTATAATGAGCAGTTCTTC	CASSPGTGYNEQFF
NA	NA	TRBV5-1	TRBJ2-2	TGCGCCAGCACCCCAGGATCTACCGGGGAGCTGTTTTTT	CASTPGSTGELFF
NA	TRBD1	TRBV7-9	TRBJ1-1	TGTGCCAGCAGCTTAAGACAGGGGATCCCTGAAGCTTTCTTT	CASSLRQGIPEAFF
NA	NA	TRBV5-6	TRBJ1-2	TGTGCCAGCAGCTTTCGGGAGAACTATGGCTACACCTTC	CASSFRENYGYTF
NA	TRBD1	TRBV6-1	TRBJ2-1	TGTGCCAGCAGGGGGACAGTGAGGGGCTACAATGAGCAGTTCTTC	CASRGTVRGYNEQFF
NA	NA	TRBV7-9	TRBJ2-7	TGTGCCAGCAGTAGCGTCCCCTACGAGCAGTACTTC	CASSSVPYEQYF
NA	NA	TRBV5-8	TRBJ1-2	TGTGCCAGCAGCTTGTTGGCGGGGTCTGGCTACACCTTC	CASSLLAGSGYTF
NA	NA	TRBV6-5	TRBJ2-1	TGTGCCAGCAGTGAGACTAGCTCCTACAATGAGCAGTTCTTC	CASSETSSYNEQFF
NA	NA	TRBV6-5	TRBJ2-1	TGTGCCAGCAGTTACCCTGGCGGGATCTTGGGTGAGCAGTTCTTC	CASSYPGGILGEQFF
NA	NA	TRBV7-9	TRBJ1-2	TGTGCCAGCAGCTTAGCAAACGTGGACAGAGATGGCTACACCTTC	CASSLANVDRDGYTF
NA	TRBD2	TRBV11-2	TRBJ2-3	TGTGCCTCAGAGCGGGAGGCGCAGTATTTT	CASEREAQYF
NA	NA	TRBV7-9	TRBJ2-7	TGTGCCAGCAGCTTTGAGAGGGCCCTCGAGCAGTACTTC	CASSFERALEQYF
once	NA	TRBV5-8	TRBJ2-7	TGTGCCAGCAGCTCAGGACAGCCGGTCTACGAGCAGTACTTC	CASSSGQPVYEQYF
NA	NA	TRBV14	TRBJ2-3	TGTGCCAGCAGCAAATACACAGATACGCAGTATTTT	CASSKYTDTQYF
NA	NA	TRBV6-5	TRBJ1-4	TGTGCCAGCAGTGGTGTCGCGAACAGGGATGAAAAACTGTTTTTT	CASSGVANRDEKLFF
once	TRBD1	TRBV6-1	TRBJ2-2	TGTGCCAGCAGTGACACAGGGGGCGCCAGCACCGGGGAGCTGTTTTTT	CASSDTGGASTGELFF
NA	NA	TRBV28	TRBJ2-7	TGTGCCAGCAGGTCTCCGGGACAAGGGGGCGAGCAGTACTTC	CASRSPGQGGEQYF
NA	TRBD2	TRBV5-6	TRBJ2-1	TGTGCCAGCAGCTCCGCTGGTGAATGGGGAGCGGGAGGGCCCGATGAGCAGTTCTTC	CASSSAGEWGAGGPDEQFF
NA	NA	TRBV25-1	TRBJ1-2	TGTGCCAGCAGTGTCTTCTTTAACTATGGCTACACCTTC	CASSVFFNYGYTF
NA	TRBD1	TRBV28	TRBJ1-2	TGTGCCAGCAGTTTCCACGGGACAGGGGGCATGAACTATGGCTACACCTTC	CASSFHGTGGMNYGYTF
NA	TRBD1	TRBV19	TRBJ1-1	TGTGCCAGTAGTGTCCAGACAGGGCCGAACACTGAAGCTTTCTTT	CASSVQTGPNTEAFF
NA	NA	TRBV7-3	TRBJ2-3	TGTGCCAGCAGCTTAACCTATTCTAGCACAGATACGCAGTATTTT	CASSLTYSSTDTQYF
NA	TRBD1	TRBV28	TRBJ2-3	TGTGCCAGCCATCCGACAGGGAGCACAGATACGCAGTATTTT	CASHPTGSTDTQYF
NA	NA	TRBV25-1	TRBJ2-3	TGTGCCAGCAGTGCGAGGATCAAACGCACAGATACGCAGTATTTT	CASSARIKRTDTQYF
once	NA	TRBV2	TRBJ2-1	TGTGCCAGCAGCGAACAGGGCGCCTACAATGAGCAGTTCTTC	CASSEQGAYNEQFF
NA	TRBD2	TRBV30	TRBJ2-1	TGTGCCTGGAGTCCCCGAGGGCTAGCGGGAGTCAATGAGCAGTTCTTC	CAWSPRGLAGVNEQFF
NA	NA	TRBV7-2	TRBJ1-1	TGTGCCAGCAGCTTAATCCGGTTGAACACTGAAGCTTTCTTT	CASSLIRLNTEAFF
NA	TRBD1	TRBV30	TRBJ2-3	TGTGCCTGGTTACGACAGGGCAGCACAGATACGCAGTATTTT	CAWLRQGSTDTQYF